The entry that follows covers one TCR beta chain sequence. Antigen unknown. This record belongs to a study of T cell responses to AZD1222 COVID-19 vaccine. The germline V gene has CDR1 GTSNPN and CDR2 SVGIG (reference sequence). The CDR3 consists of 14 residues. Trimming took 2 bases from V and 6 from J; bases not matched to a gene: 6. TCRdb keeps only in-frame clones here, not all; method: immunoSEQ multiplex PCR. The table includes 70,000 to 95,000 clones, approximately 92% detected once. Findings of the study overall: Among the donors, most were white British and more were female, and clonal diversity was possibly underestimated. Sampling captured repertoires only after the peak T cell response. At baseline, seropositivity was found in only a handful of AZD1222 recipients. Spike-specific TCR breadth and depth rose after two AZD1222 doses.

This TCR was sampled from an adult who received the AZD1222 COVID-19 vaccine. The chain employs TRBV30 and TRBJ1-5; the match to TRBD1 covers 8 bases. The sequences come from peripheral blood, collected 28 days after the second AZD1222 dose. The DNA of the CDR3 is TGTGCCTGGAGTCAGGGGGCTGCTTCTCAGCCCCAGCATTTT. It is translated as CAWSQGAASQPQHF.